The present T cell receptor (beta chain) was sequenced within a study of CXCR3-negative and CXCR3-positive naive CD8 T cells. Germline V gene lookup returns CDR1 SGHRS and CDR2 YFSETQ. The CDR3 consists of 15 residues. Libraries of TRB cDNA were made by 5' RACE and carried UMIs. From the 5' RACE reads, TCRdb lists one entry per CDR3 protein and no DNA. The table lists tens of thousands of distinct CDR3 sequences. The chain carries TRBV5-1 and TRBJ1-1; TCRdb's assignment of TRBD1 cannot be checked, as there is no DNA. The source material was memory CD8+ T cells from blood. The TCR sequence derives from a human donor in good health. Some clones in this sample may be carry-over from other donors' samples. The CDR3 loop is CASSFEGGMNTEAFF.